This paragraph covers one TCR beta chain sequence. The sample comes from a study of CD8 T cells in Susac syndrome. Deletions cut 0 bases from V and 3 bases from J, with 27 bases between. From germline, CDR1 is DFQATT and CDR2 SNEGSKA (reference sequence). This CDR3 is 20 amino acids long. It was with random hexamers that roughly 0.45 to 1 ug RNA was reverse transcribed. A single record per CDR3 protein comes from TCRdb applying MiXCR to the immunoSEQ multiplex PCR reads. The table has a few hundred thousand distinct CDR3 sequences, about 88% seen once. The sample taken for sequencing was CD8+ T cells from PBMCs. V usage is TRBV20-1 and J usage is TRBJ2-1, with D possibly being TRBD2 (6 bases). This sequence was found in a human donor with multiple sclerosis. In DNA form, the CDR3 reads TGCAGTGCTAGAGATCCCCTGGCGGGACCTTCTGCTCAGATCTACAATGAGCAGTTCTTC. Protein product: CSARDPLAGPSAQIYNEQFF.